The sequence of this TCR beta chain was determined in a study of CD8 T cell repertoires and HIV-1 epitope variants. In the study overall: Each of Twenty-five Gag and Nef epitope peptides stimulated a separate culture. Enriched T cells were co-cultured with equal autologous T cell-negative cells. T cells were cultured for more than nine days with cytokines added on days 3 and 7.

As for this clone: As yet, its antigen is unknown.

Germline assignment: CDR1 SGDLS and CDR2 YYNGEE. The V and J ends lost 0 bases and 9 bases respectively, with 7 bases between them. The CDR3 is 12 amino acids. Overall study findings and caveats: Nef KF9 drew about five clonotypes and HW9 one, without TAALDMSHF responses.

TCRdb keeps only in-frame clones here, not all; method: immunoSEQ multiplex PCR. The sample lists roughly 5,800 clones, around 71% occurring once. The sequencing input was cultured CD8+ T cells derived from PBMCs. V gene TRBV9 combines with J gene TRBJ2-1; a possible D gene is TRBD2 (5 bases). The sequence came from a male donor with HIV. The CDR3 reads CASSVGSGEQFF. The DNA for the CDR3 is TGTGCCAGCAGCGTAGGAAGCGGTGAGCAGTTCTTC.